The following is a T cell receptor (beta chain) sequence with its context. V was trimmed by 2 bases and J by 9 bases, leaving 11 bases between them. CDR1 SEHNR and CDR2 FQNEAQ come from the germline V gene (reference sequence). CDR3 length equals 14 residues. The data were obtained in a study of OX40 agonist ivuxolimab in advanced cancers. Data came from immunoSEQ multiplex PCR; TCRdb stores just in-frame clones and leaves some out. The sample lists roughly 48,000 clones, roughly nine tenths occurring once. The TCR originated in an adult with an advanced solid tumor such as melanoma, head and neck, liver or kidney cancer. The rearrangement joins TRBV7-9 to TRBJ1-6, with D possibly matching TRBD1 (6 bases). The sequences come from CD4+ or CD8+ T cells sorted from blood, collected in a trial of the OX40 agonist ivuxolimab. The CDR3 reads CASSLFQGGSPLHF. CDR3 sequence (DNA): TGTGCCAGCAGCTTATTTCAAGGGGGTTCACCCCTCCACTTT.